This T cell receptor (beta chain) was captured in a study of blood T cell repertoires in COVID-19. The wider study: Whether acute or convalescent, the COVID-19 samples came from the United States, Italy and Spain. Sources were T cells, B-cell-depleted T cells, or PBMCs; the material itself was cDNA or gDNA.

Study processing details: It was from reference gene primer amplification that nucleated cell counts were estimated. Some clones are missing from TCRdb's copy, which holds only in-frame ones; the method was immunoSEQ multiplex PCR. V, J and clone size are taken as reported in that table, and D and trimming were inferred from the DNA itself. The sample records 95,000 to 150,000 clones, approximately 70% being singletons. The CDR3 covers 15 residues. The germline gives CDR1 MDHEN, CDR2 SYDVKM. V dropped 6 bases and J dropped 7 bases, with 19 bases sitting between them. This TCR came from a human donor with acute or convalescent COVID-19. The donor label of this sample is uncertain. The V call is TRBV28, the J call TRBJ1-3, with D possibly being TRBD1 (5 bases). Input material: peripheral blood. The CDR3 nucleotides are TGTGCCAGCAGCCAAGCCCTGACAGCGGGGAACACCATATATTTT. This translates into CASSQALTAGNTIYF.